This T cell receptor (beta chain) was sequenced for a study of cytomegalovirus exposure and HLA in healthy donors. Concerning this clone itself: What it binds is unknown.

Trimming removed 2 bases from V and 0 bases from J, with 11 bases in between. From germline, CDR1 is MNHNY and CDR2 SVGAGI (reference sequence). The CDR3 runs to 15 residues. The donors were part of the validation cohort, which consisted of about 120 subjects and was separate from the first cohort of about 650 subjects. General study points: Across donors, most TCRs were seen rarely, yet some public ones were widespread. Listed as cytomegalovirus-associated were approximately 160 TCR beta chains. The tendency of first-cohort TCR clusters to co-occur in the 120 or so validation repertoires emerged from a later analysis.

Here immunoSEQ multiplex PCR was the method, and the copy in TCRdb shows in-frame clones only, minus some. The top ten hold 2.8% of the sample, which has 150,000 to 200,000 clones, 80% to 85% seen once. This clonotype was obtained from a woman younger than 35 in good health and CMV-seropositive. Sequenced sample: PBMCs. The chain carries TRBV6-6 and TRBJ2-7; D uncertain. The CDR3 DNA sequence: TGTGCCAGCAGTTACGGGCCGCAGAGCTCCTACGAGCAGTACTTC. This encodes CASSYGPQSSYEQYF.